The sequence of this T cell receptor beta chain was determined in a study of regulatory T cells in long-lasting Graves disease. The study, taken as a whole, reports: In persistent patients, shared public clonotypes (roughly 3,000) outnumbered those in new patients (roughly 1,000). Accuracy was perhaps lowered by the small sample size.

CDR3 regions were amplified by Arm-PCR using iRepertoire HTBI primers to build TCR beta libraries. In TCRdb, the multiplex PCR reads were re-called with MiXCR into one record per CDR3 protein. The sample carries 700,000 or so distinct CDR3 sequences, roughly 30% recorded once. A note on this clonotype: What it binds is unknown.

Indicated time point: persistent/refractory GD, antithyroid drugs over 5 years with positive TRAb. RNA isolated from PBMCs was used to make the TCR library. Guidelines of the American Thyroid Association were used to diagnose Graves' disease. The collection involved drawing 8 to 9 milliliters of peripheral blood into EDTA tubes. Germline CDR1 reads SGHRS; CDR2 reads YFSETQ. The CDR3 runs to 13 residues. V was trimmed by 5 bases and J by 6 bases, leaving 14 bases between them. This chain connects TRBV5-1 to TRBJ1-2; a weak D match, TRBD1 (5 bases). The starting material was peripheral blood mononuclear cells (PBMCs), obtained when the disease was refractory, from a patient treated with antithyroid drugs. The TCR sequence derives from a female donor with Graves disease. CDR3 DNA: TGCGCCAGCAGTCCCGGGACCAATAATGGCTACACCTTC. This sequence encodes CASSPGTNNGYTF.